A single sample gave rise to the 4 T cell receptor beta chains below, sequenced in a study of a mutant IDH1 vaccine in newly diagnosed glioma. These receptors lack a known antigen. Time point indicated: week 35, safety follow-up. Every vaccine dose comprised 300 ug of mutant IDH1 20-mer peptide plus topical imiquimod. Profiled with immunoSEQ multiplex PCR; TCRdb holds only in-frame clones, not every one. In the table there are around 69,000 clones, around nine tenths of which are singletons. Here the sequenced sample was PBMCs, taken from a glioma patient whose treatment included an IDH1 peptide vaccine. These receptors were taken from a man aged 25 to 40 with glioma.

The rearrangement joins TRBV6-1 to TRBJ1-5; tentative D call: TRBD1 (6 bases). V was cut by 5 bases and J by 5 bases, with 10 bases left in between. The CDR3 has 13 residues. The germline V gene has CDR1 MNHNS and CDR2 SASEGT. The CDR3 DNA reads TGTGCCAGCAGTAAACAGGGTCATCAGCCCCAGCATTTT. It codes for CASSKQGHQPQHF.

V is TRBV12-2 and J is TRBJ2-5; no DNA check was done on the table's D call, TRBD1. TRBV12-2 has pseudogene status. This CDR3 region has 15 residues. The CDR3 DNA reads TGTGCAAGTCGGGTAGCACAGGATTGTCAAGAGACCCAGTACTTC. As protein: CASRVAQDCQETQYF.

V is TRBV28 and J is TRBJ1-1, with D perhaps matching TRBD1 (6 bases). This CDR3 has 16 residues. Germline CDR1 reads MDHEN; CDR2 reads SYDVKM. Trimming took off 6 bases at V and 6 bases at J, with 23 bases between the two ends. The CDR3 is CASSLRSRGLGSEAFF. The CDR3 nucleotides are TGTGCCAGCAGCCTTAGGTCCAGGGGCCTAGGGTCTGAAGCTTTCTTT.

The chain employs TRBV6-4 and TRBJ2-2; the match to TRBD2 covers 11 bases. V trimming: 2 bases; J trimming: 0 bases; junction bases outside the gene matches: 17. There are 22 residues in the CDR3. Per the germline V gene, CDR1 is MRHNA and CDR2 is SNTAGT. CDR3 protein: CASSDPSRLAGGPFPNTGELFF. As DNA, the CDR3 is TGTGCCAGCAGTGACCCTTCGCGTCTAGCGGGGGGACCATTCCCGAACACCGGGGAGCTGTTTTTT.